These T cell receptor beta chains were read from a single sample in a study of T-cell memory formation after mild COVID-19. TCRdb used MiXCR to reprocess the 5' RACE reads, holding one entry per CDR3 protein. The sample contains around 430,000 distinct CDR3 sequences, about 15% of which appear only once. Sequencing used PBMCs or a T cell subset sorted from them (not recorded which). The receptors were sampled from a man in his late teens or twenties who had mild COVID-19 (a few samples of this study predate the infection). Cell type and time point are not known. Both conserved end residues are part of each CDR3. D genes are given only for firm matches. The size of a clone is reported for some rows only, either as once, few or many, or as a class for expanded clones.

j_call clone_size d_call v_call cdr3_aa cdr3_nt
TRBJ2-5 many TRBD1 TRBV5-1 CASSGGQGAETQYF TGCGCCAGCAGCGGGGGACAGGGTGCGGAGACCCAGTACTTC
TRBJ1-6 . . TRBV7-2 CASSLAPQASSYNSPLHF TGTGCCAGCAGCTTAGCTCCACAGGCGAGCTCCTATAATTCACCCCTCCACTTT
TRBJ2-5 . . TRBV7-2 CASTVLQGTQYF TGTGCCAGCACCGTACTACAGGGGACCCAGTACTTC
TRBJ2-3 . TRBD2 TRBV7-2 CASREWRGGTDTQYF TGTGCCAGCAGAGAGTGGCGGGGGGGCACAGATACGCAGTATTTT
TRBJ1-2 few . TRBV27 CASSFAGFDGYTF TGTGCCAGCAGTTTTGCCGGGTTTGATGGCTACACCTTC
TRBJ2-7 many TRBD1 TRBV12-3/TRBV12-4 CASSWTGRSGEQYF TGTGCCAGCAGTTGGACAGGGCGTTCGGGCGAGCAGTACTTC
TRBJ1-2 . TRBD1 TRBV4-1 CASSQPGQGYGYTF TGCGCCAGCAGCCAGCCCGGACAGGGCTATGGCTACACCTTC
TRBJ1-1 . . TRBV13 CASSDQGRGNTEAFF TGTGCCAGCAGCGATCAGGGGCGGGGGAACACTGAAGCTTTCTTT
TRBJ2-3 few TRBD2 TRBV7-2 CASSLASGGGATQYF TGTGCCAGCAGCTTAGCTAGCGGGGGGGGAGCTACGCAGTATTTT
TRBJ2-3 . . TRBV30 CAWSAYDGVTQYF TGTGCCTGGAGTGCCTACGATGGCGTGACGCAGTATTTT
TRBJ2-5 few . TRBV10-2 CASGDRVRAETQYF TGCGCCAGCGGAGACCGGGTTCGAGCGGAGACCCAGTACTTC
TRBJ2-5 . . TRBV5-4 CASSPTALETQYF TGTGCCAGCAGCCCGACAGCTCTAGAGACCCAGTACTTC
TRBJ2-1 . . TRBV6-1 CAISEEVAAGNEQFF TGTGCCATCAGTGAAGAGGTAGCTGCGGGGAATGAGCAGTTCTTC
TRBJ2-1 many . TRBV7-9 CASSRGGNEQFF TGTGCCAGCAGCCGTGGTGGAAATGAGCAGTTCTTC
TRBJ1-6 few TRBD1 TRBV5-1 CASSLGGGRNSPLHF TGCGCCAGCAGCTTGGGAGGGGGCAGGAATTCACCCCTCCACTTT
TRBJ1-4 few TRBD1 TRBV20-1 CSARVTGDEKLFF TGCAGTGCTAGAGTTACAGGGGATGAAAAACTGTTTTTT
TRBJ1-6 many . TRBV4-2 CASGSGRFGSPLHF TGTGCCAGTGGTAGTGGCAGGTTTGGATCACCCCTCCACTTT
TRBJ2-5 . TRBD1 TRBV7-2 CASRDNRGQETQYF TGTGCCAGCAGGGATAACAGGGGACAAGAGACCCAGTACTTC
TRBJ2-3 . TRBD2 TRBV6-5 CASSFSAGGYSTDTQYF TGTGCCAGCAGTTTCTCAGCGGGGGGATATAGCACAGATACGCAGTATTTT
TRBJ2-5 . . TRBV20-1 CSARAPAGETQYF TGCAGTGCTAGGGCCCCGGCAGGAGAGACCCAGTACTTC
TRBJ1-6 . . TRBV5-1 CASSLDKSNSPLHF TGCGCCAGCAGCTTGGACAAGTCAAATTCACCCCTCCACTTT
TRBJ1-2 few . TRBV29-1 CSVIGHLYGYTF TGCAGCGTTATCGGGCACCTCTATGGCTACACCTTC
TRBJ2-1 . . TRBV5-1 CASSPGTIGGEQFF TGCGCCAGCAGCCCGGGGACTATAGGGGGAGAGCAGTTCTTC
TRBJ2-5 few . TRBV28 CASSGRGRETQYF TGTGCCAGCAGTGGGAGGGGGAGAGAGACCCAGTACTTC
TRBJ2-1 . . TRBV20-1 CSALSYNQMGRIDEQFF TGCAGTGCCCTCTCGTACAATCAGATGGGCAGGATAGATGAGCAGTTCTTC
TRBJ1-6 few . TRBV12-3/TRBV12-4 CASSLFQGMNSPLHF TGTGCCAGCAGTTTGTTTCAGGGGATGAATTCACCCCTCCACTTT
TRBJ1-2 few . TRBV7-2 CASSLLQGGNYGYTF TGTGCCAGCAGCTTACTACAGGGAGGCAACTATGGCTACACCTTC
TRBJ2-2 . . TRBV12-3/TRBV12-4 CASSPRDLGEDTGELFF TGTGCCAGCAGCCCCCGGGATCTGGGTGAGGACACCGGGGAGCTGTTTTTT
TRBJ2-5 few . TRBV5-6 CASSHGRRVGETQYF TGTGCCAGCAGTCACGGGCGAAGGGTGGGAGAGACCCAGTACTTC
TRBJ1-1 . . TRBV20-1 CSAGVGAGLNTEAFF TGCAGTGCCGGGGTGGGGGCAGGGCTGAACACTGAAGCTTTCTTT
TRBJ2-3 . . TRBV7-8 CASSLAGGVDTDTQYF TGTGCCAGCAGCTTAGCGGGTGGGGTCGACACAGATACGCAGTATTTT
TRBJ1-5 . . TRBV7-2 CASSFRRGYNSNQPQHF TGTGCCAGCAGCTTCCGACGGGGGTATAATAGCAATCAGCCCCAGCATTTT
TRBJ2-2 many . TRBV29-1 CSVGKGMANTGELFF TGCAGCGTTGGCAAGGGGATGGCGAACACCGGGGAGCTGTTTTTT
TRBJ2-3 few . TRBV25-1 CASSEFIDTQYF TGTGCCAGCAGTGAATTCATAGATACGCAGTATTTT
TRBJ2-6 few . TRBV4-2 CASSQDPDGSGANVLTF TGTGCCAGCAGCCAAGATCCCGACGGCTCTGGGGCCAACGTCCTGACTTTC
TRBJ1-1 . . TRBV7-9 CASSLGQADEAFF TGTGCCAGCAGCTTGGGGCAGGCCGATGAAGCTTTCTTT
TRBJ2-1 few TRBD2 TRBV4-3 CASSQLGGMSYNEQFF TGCGCCAGCAGCCAACTGGGGGGGATGTCCTACAATGAGCAGTTCTTC
TRBJ1-4 . . TRBV5-1 CASSRTQGTNEKLFF TGCGCCAGCAGCCGGACACAGGGAACTAATGAAAAACTGTTTTTT
TRBJ1-5 . . TRBV6-6 CASSSFYSNQPQHF TGTGCCAGCAGTTCCTTCTATAGCAATCAGCCCCAGCATTTT
TRBJ2-3 . . TRBV4-1 CASSPGLATTDTQYF TGCGCCAGCAGCCCTGGTCTAGCGACCACAGATACGCAGTATTTT
TRBJ1-3 . . TRBV5-5 CASSHNSLISGNTIYF TGTGCCAGCAGCCATAATTCACTGATCTCTGGAAACACCATATATTTT
TRBJ2-3 few TRBD1 TRBV5-5 CASSSNDRGRGTDTQYF TGTGCCAGCAGCTCCAACGACAGGGGTCGAGGCACAGATACGCAGTATTTT
TRBJ1-1 . . TRBV6-5 CASSYSGEAFF TGTGCCAGCAGTTACTCAGGTGAAGCTTTCTTT
TRBJ2-1 few TRBD2 TRBV27 CASSLEGWGGVENEQFF TGTGCCAGCAGTTTAGAGGGTTGGGGAGGGGTTGAGAATGAGCAGTTCTTC